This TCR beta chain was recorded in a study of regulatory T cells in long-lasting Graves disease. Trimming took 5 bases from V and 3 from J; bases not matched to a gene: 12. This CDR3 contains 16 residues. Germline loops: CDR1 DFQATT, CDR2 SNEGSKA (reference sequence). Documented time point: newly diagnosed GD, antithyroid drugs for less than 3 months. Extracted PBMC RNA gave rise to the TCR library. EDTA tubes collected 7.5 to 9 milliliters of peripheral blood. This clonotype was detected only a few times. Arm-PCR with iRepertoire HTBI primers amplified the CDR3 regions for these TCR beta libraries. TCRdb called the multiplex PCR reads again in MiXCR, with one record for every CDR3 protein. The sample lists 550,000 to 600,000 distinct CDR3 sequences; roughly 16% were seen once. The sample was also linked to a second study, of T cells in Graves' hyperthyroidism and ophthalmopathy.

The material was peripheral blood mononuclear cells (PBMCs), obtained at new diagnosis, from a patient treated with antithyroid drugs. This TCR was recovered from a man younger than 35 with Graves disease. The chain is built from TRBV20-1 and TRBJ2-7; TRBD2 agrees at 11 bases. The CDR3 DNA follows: TGCAGTGCTGAGCCTCCCCTAGCGGGAGGTAGCTACGAGCAGTACTTC. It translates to CSAEPPLAGGSYEQYF.